The 30 T cell receptor beta chains presented below share a single source sample, sequenced in a study of cytomegalovirus exposure and HLA in healthy donors. The data were produced by immunoSEQ multiplex PCR, yet TCRdb's version contains in-frame clones alone and is incomplete. The sample consists of 60,000 or so clones, 90% of them appearing once. Sequencing input: PBMCs. The origin of the receptors is a man younger than 30 in good health and CMV-seronegative.

Relative to its sample, this clone is medium-sized (0.01 to 0.1%). CDR3 loop: CASSFVGAQGEQYF. CDR3 nucleotides: TGCGCCAGCAGCTTCGTGGGGGCGCAAGGCGAGCAGTACTTC. The chain carries TRBV5-1 and TRBJ2-7; TRBD1 might be the D (6 bases). V was trimmed by 2 bases and J by 6 bases, leaving 15 bases between them. Germline V lookup: CDR1 SGHRS, CDR2 YFSETQ. The CDR3 loop spans 14 amino acids.

V and J are TRBV4-2 and TRBJ1-1; D may be TRBD1 (6 bases). Germline V gene lookup returns CDR1 LGHNA and CDR2 YNFKEQ. The CDR3 totals 15 residues. The V gene lost 1 base and the J gene lost 4 bases, with 13 bases spanning the gap. CDR3 nucleotides: TGTGCCAGCAGCCAAGGGTACGGACAGCTCACTGAAGCTTTCTTT. It is translated as CASSQGYGQLTEAFF.

The chain employs TRBV2 and TRBJ1-5; possibly TRBD1 for D (5 bases). This CDR3 has 14 residues. V was clipped by 3 bases and J by 4 bases, with 10 bases between them. CDR1 is SNHLY and CDR2 is FYNNEI in the germline V gene. This CDR3 is CASSETDYNQPQHF. The CDR3 DNA follows: TGTGCCAGCAGTGAGACAGATTATAATCAGCCCCAGCATTTT.

The CDR3 region is CASSQGATRGETQYF. In DNA form, the CDR3 reads TGCGCCAGCAGCCAAGGGGCAACAAGGGGGGAGACCCAGTACTTC. The chain couples TRBV4-3 to TRBJ2-5, with D perhaps TRBD1 (6 bases). Germline V gene data show CDR1 as LGHNA and CDR2 as YSLEER. The CDR3 consists of 15 residues. V shed 1 base and J shed 5 bases, with 14 bases lying between them.

V usage is TRBV7-8 and J usage is TRBJ2-7; TRBD1 agrees at 10 bases. V shed 5 bases, J shed 2 bases, and the junction held 15 bases outside the gene matches. Germline V gene data show CDR1 as SGHVS and CDR2 as FQNEAQ. The CDR3 covers 18 residues. CDR3 nucleotide sequence: TGTGCCAGCAGCGACCGTAACCCGGTCGGGACAGGGGCCTACGAGCAGTACTTC. It codes for CASSDRNPVGTGAYEQYF.

This clone was recorded once. V gene TRBV7-3 combines with J gene TRBJ2-2; 8 bases agree with TRBD1. Germline-derived CDR1 and CDR2 are SGHTA and FQGTGA. V lost 5 bases and J lost 3; bases outside the gene matches: 5. The CDR3 covers 15 residues. CDR3 in DNA: TGTGCCAGCAGCCTGACAGGGGTCGACACCGGGGAGCTGTTTTTT. Residues: CASSLTGVDTGELFF.

The chain couples TRBV2 to TRBJ1-1; 8 bases fit TRBD1. Trimming cost V 5 bases and J 1 base; bases outside gene matches: 12. Germline-derived CDR1 and CDR2 are SNHLY and FYNNEI. The CDR3 is 17 residues long. The CDR3 nucleotides are TGTGCCAGCAGTCGAAATCGGGGACAGGATACGAACACTGAAGCTTTCTTT. The encoded protein is CASSRNRGQDTNTEAFF.

The rearrangement uses TRBV6-4 and TRBJ2-3; 10 nucleotides match TRBD2. V gave up 4 bases and J gave up 5 bases; unmatched junction bases: 9. Germline V gene data show CDR1 as MRHNA and CDR2 as SNTAGT. This CDR3 has 16 residues. CDR3 coding DNA: TGTGCCAGCAGTGCACTAGCGGGGAAGGATGTAGATACGCAGTATTTT. Translating gives CASSALAGKDVDTQYF.

This chain joins TRBV5-1 and TRBJ2-4, with TRBD2 as a possible D gene (6 bases). Germline CDR1 SGHRS, CDR2 YFSETQ. The V end lost 4 bases, the J end lost 8 bases, and 19 bases lay between the germline ends. This CDR3 contains 15 residues. For the CDR3, the DNA is TGCGCCAGCAGCCGAGGGACTTTAACGGGGGACATTCAGTACTTC. Residues: CASSRGTLTGDIQYF.

V usage is TRBV7-6 and J usage is TRBJ2-2, with TRBD1 matching over 7 bases. Trimming removed 3 bases from V and 1 base from J; junction bases left unmatched: 2. CDR1 and CDR2 from the germline V gene are SGHVS and FNYEAQ. The CDR3 spans 15 residues. The CDR3, as DNA: TGTGCCAGCAGCTTCCGGACAGGGAACACCGGGGAGCTGTTTTTT. Translation: CASSFRTGNTGELFF.

The rearrangement links TRBV6-1 to TRBJ1-2, with D perhaps matching TRBD1 (5 bases). From germline, CDR1 is MNHNS and CDR2 SASEGT. The CDR3 has 15 amino acids. V was pared by 4 bases and J by 5 bases, with 17 bases between. Written as DNA, the CDR3 is TGTGCCAGCAGTGCCCACGAAGGGGAGGTATATGGCTACACCTTC. Its protein product is CASSAHEGEVYGYTF.

On this clone itself: Other DNA sequences in this sample translate to the same CDR3. The rearrangement joins TRBV30 to TRBJ2-7; the match to TRBD2 covers 7 bases. CDR1 is GTSNPN, CDR2 SVGIG, per germline (reference sequence). V dropped 6 bases and J dropped 3; count of bases not matched to a gene: 17. This CDR3 is 16 amino acids long. The CDR3 sequence: CACLKGLAGVGYEQYF. In DNA form, the CDR3 reads TGTGCCTGCCTAAAGGGGCTTGCGGGAGTGGGCTACGAGCAGTACTTC.

The chain recombines TRBV30 with TRBJ1-4; perhaps TRBD1 as D (5 bases). Germline V gene sequence: CDR1 GTSNPN, CDR2 SVGIG (reference sequence). V was shortened by 7 bases and J by 7 bases, with 16 bases between the two germline ends. The CDR3 sequence is 13 residues long. CDR3 DNA sequence: TGTGCCTCACCGGGCCCCGGGGGTGAAAAACTGTTTTTT. This gives the protein CASPGPGGEKLFF.

The chain couples TRBV19 to TRBJ2-7; 12 bases map to TRBD2. The CDR3 has 15 amino acids. Trimming removed 7 bases from V and 4 bases from J; junction bases left unmatched: 8. The germline gives CDR1 LNHDA, CDR2 SQIVND (reference sequence). CDR3 nucleotide sequence: TGTGCCAGTACAAGACTAGCGGGAGCCGGGTACGAGCAGTACTTC. Its translation is CASTRLAGAGYEQYF.

J is TRBJ2-5 and V is TRBV5-8; 7 bases match TRBD2. This CDR3 comprises 16 residues. After removal of 0 bases from V and 5 bases from J, the junction contained 10 bases not matched to a gene. The germline V gene has CDR1 SGHTS and CDR2 YDEGEE. CDR3 sequence (DNA): TGTGCCAGCAGCTTGGGGGTGGCGGGAGAGGAGGAGACCCAGTACTTC. Amino acid sequence: CASSLGVAGEEETQYF.

The chain recombines TRBV29-1 with TRBJ1-2; D is possibly TRBD1 (5 bases). The germline V gene has CDR1 SQVTM and CDR2 ANQGSEA. V shed 7 bases and J shed 3 bases, with 15 bases lying between them. The length of the CDR3 is 13 residues. CDR3 nucleotide sequence: TGCAGCGGGTGGACACCCCGTGACTATGGCTACACCTTC. It codes for CSGWTPRDYGYTF. Full variable domain (outside the CDR3, taken from reference TRBV29-1 and TRBJ1-2): SAVISQKPSRDICQRGTSLTIQCQVDSQVTMMFWYRQQPGQSLTLIATANQGSEATYESGFVIDKFPISRPNLTFSTLTVSNMSPEDSSIYLCSGWTPRDYGYTFGSGTRLTVV.

The V gene is TRBV6-1, the J gene TRBJ2-3; 7 bases map to TRBD1. Germline V gene data show CDR1 as MNHNS and CDR2 as SASEGT. The CDR3 sequence is 14 residues long. V shed 7 bases and J 6 bases; nucleotides not matched to a gene: 10. CDR3 region: CASTRGQDADTQYF. The CDR3 bases are TGTGCCAGCACACGCGGACAGGATGCGGATACGCAGTATTTT.

The chain has TRBV28 and TRBJ2-7; perhaps TRBD2 as D (5 bases). The V gene's germline CDR1 is MDHEN and CDR2 SYDVKM. Trimming pared 6 bases from V and 7 bases from J, leaving 16 bases between. The CDR3 is made up of 13 amino acids. The CDR3 loop is CASRRGGPGEQYF. The CDR3 DNA is TGTGCCAGCAGAAGAGGTGGGCCGGGGGAGCAGTACTTC.

Here the CDR3 reads CASAPGGNTIYF. CDR3 coding DNA: TGTGCCAGCGCCCCGGGAGGAAACACCATATATTTT. The chain combines TRBV19 with TRBJ1-3, with D unresolved. V was pared by 9 bases and J by 4 bases, with 10 bases between. The CDR3 runs 12 residues. The V gene's germline CDR1 is LNHDA and CDR2 SQIVND (reference sequence).

This sequence joins TRBV7-9 and TRBJ2-5; maybe TRBD2 (7 bases). Germline assignment: CDR1 SEHNR and CDR2 FQNEAQ (reference sequence). This CDR3 region has 18 residues. The V gene lost 2 bases and the J gene lost 3 bases, with 22 bases spanning the gap. CDR3 amino acids: CASSLTQRGEGEKETQYF. The CDR3 region has the DNA TGTGCCAGCAGCTTAACACAAAGGGGGGAGGGGGAAAAAGAGACCCAGTACTTC.

The genes are TRBV11-2 and TRBJ2-5, with a possible D match to TRBD2 (5 bases). The V gene's germline CDR1 is SGHAT and CDR2 FQNNGV. This CDR3 has 16 residues. V was cut by 1 base and J by 4 bases, with 16 bases left in between. As DNA, the CDR3 is TGTGCCAGCAGCTTAGGGCGAGCTGCGGGCGGAGAGACCCAGTACTTC. Translating gives CASSLGRAAGGETQYF.

This sequence joins TRBV9 and TRBJ2-1, with TRBD2 matching 10 bases. With V trimmed by 4 bases and J by 4 bases, 5 bases remained unmatched. Germline CDR1 and CDR2: SGDLS and YYNGEE. The CDR3 has 15 residues. The CDR3: CASSIEAGGYNEQFF. The CDR3 bases are TGTGCCAGCAGCATAGAAGCGGGAGGGTACAATGAGCAGTTCTTC. Full variable domain (missing parts from reference TRBV9 and TRBJ2-1): DSGVTQTPKHLITATGQRVTLRCSPRSGDLSVYWYQQSLDQGLQFLIQYYNGEERAKGNILERFSAQQFPDLHSELNLSSLELGDSALYFCASSIEAGGYNEQFFGPGTRLTVL.

The chain links TRBV6-1 to TRBJ1-1, with no clear D. V shed 4 bases and J shed 11 bases, with 14 bases lying between them. Germline V gene lookup returns CDR1 MNHNS and CDR2 SASEGT. CDR3 length equals 12 residues. The CDR3 bases are TGTGCCAGCAGTGTTCTCACCTCGGGGGCTTTCTTT. Its protein product is CASSVLTSGAFF.

This clone occurred once. V is TRBV19 and J is TRBJ1-4, with TRBD1 matching over 10 bases. CDR3 length: 14 residues. V lost 8 bases, J lost 8 bases, and 8 bases stayed unmatched. The germline V gene has CDR1 LNHDA and CDR2 SQIVND (reference sequence). The CDR3 sequence is CASARQGASEKLFF. The CDR3, as DNA: TGTGCCAGTGCCAGACAGGGGGCATCAGAAAAACTGTTTTTT. Using reference TRBV19 and TRBJ1-4 for the parts outside the CDR3, the full variable domain is DGGITQSPKYLFRKEGQNVTLSCEQNLNHDAMYWYRQDPGQGLRLIYYSQIVNDFQKGDIAEGYSVSREKKESFPLTVTSAQKNPTAFYLCASARQGASEKLFFGSGTQLSVL.

The chain employs TRBV6-5 and TRBJ2-7; 7 bases agree with TRBD2. V dropped 6 bases and J dropped 4; count of bases not matched to a gene: 12. The CDR3 loop spans 15 amino acids. Germline V gene lookup returns CDR1 MNHEY and CDR2 SVGAGI. CDR3: CASRASGLPGYEQYF. In DNA form, the CDR3 reads TGTGCCAGCAGGGCTAGCGGCCTGCCGGGATACGAGCAGTACTTC.

CDR3 region: CASSTVQIQNTEAFF. The CDR3 DNA sequence: TGTGCCAGCAGTACCGTCCAAATACAGAACACTGAAGCTTTCTTT. This rearrangement joins TRBV28 to TRBJ1-1; D ambiguous. Germline CDR1 and CDR2: MDHEN and SYDVKM. With 5 bases removed from V and 1 base from J, the gap between germline ends came to 14 bases. The CDR3 is made up of 15 amino acids.

In its sample, this clone was seen once. The chain is built from TRBV27 and TRBJ2-3; the D gene is possibly TRBD1 (5 bases). V dropped 4 bases and J dropped 3 bases, with 11 bases sitting between them. This CDR3 comprises 14 residues. Germline V gene data show CDR1 as MNHEY and CDR2 as SMNVEV (reference sequence). The CDR3 coding sequence is TGTGCCAGCAGTTCAGGGTTGGGGACAGATACGCAGTATTTT. This translates into CASSSGLGTDTQYF.

This rearrangement joins TRBV19 to TRBJ2-3; 10 bases fit TRBD2. CDR1 and CDR2 (germline): LNHDA, SQIVND (reference sequence). V was clipped by 2 bases and J by 3 bases; unmatched bases: 2. There are 15 residues in the CDR3. CDR3 amino acids: CASSIIAGGTDTQYF. The CDR3 DNA is TGTGCCAGTAGTATAATAGCGGGGGGAACAGATACGCAGTATTTT.

This chain links TRBV5-1 with TRBJ2-5; 7 bases are shared with TRBD1. The CDR3 length is 19 residues. With V trimmed by 2 bases and J by 2 bases, 18 bases remained unmatched. Germline loops: CDR1 SGHRS, CDR2 YFSETQ. DNA of the CDR3: TGCGCCAGCAGCTTACATGGACAGGCCCCGGTTTCCAAACAAGAGACCCAGTACTTC. Residues: CASSLHGQAPVSKQETQYF.

The rearrangement links TRBV5-1 to TRBJ1-1, with TRBD1 identical over 8 bases. This CDR3 contains 15 residues. With 4 bases clipped from V and 5 bases from J, the junction kept 10 bases outside the gene matches. Germline CDR1 and CDR2: SGHRS and YFSETQ. The CDR3: CASSLWTGSETEAFF. CDR3 bases: TGCGCCAGCAGCCTGTGGACAGGGTCGGAGACTGAAGCTTTCTTT.